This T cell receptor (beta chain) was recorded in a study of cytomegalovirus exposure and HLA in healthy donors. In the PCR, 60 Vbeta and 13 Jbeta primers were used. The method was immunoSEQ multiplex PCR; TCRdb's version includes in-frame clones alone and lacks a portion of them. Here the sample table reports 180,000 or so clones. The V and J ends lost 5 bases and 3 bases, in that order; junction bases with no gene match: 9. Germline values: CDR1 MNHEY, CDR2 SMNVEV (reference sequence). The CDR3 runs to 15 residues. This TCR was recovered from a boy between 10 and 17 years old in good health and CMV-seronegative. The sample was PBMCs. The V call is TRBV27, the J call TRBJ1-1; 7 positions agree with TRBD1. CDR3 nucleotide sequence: TGTGCCAGCAGTCCAGGGACAGTACGTTACACTGAAGCTTTCTTT. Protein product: CASSPGTVRYTEAFF.